This TCR beta chain was retrieved from a study of blood T cell repertoires in COVID-19. Study-level information: Samples taken during acute and convalescent COVID-19 were collected in the United States, Italy and Spain.

Only in-frame clones appear in the TCRdb table, and some are missing; sequencing was by immunoSEQ multiplex PCR. The data show 200,000 to 250,000 clones, with roughly 80% seen just once and under 8.5% held by the top ten. This clone was observed once. Germline values: CDR1 MGHRA, CDR2 YSYEKL. Trimming removed 3 bases from V and 7 bases from J; junction bases left unmatched: 15. The CDR3 length is 17 residues. Sample: peripheral blood. The TCR comes from a woman of 80 years or more with COVID-19, enrolled during active disease. V and J are TRBV4-1 and TRBJ2-5; TRBD2 agrees at 9 bases. As DNA, the CDR3 is TGCGCCAGCAGCCAGGCCCCTAGCGGGGCTACCCCGGGGACCCAGTACTTC. Amino acid sequence: CASSQAPSGATPGTQYF.